The sample holds one count of the clone carrying this T cell receptor beta chain. The CDR3 is 15 residues long. CDR1 and CDR2 from the germline V gene are MNHNS and SASEGT. V was cut by 2 bases and J by 4 bases, with 14 bases left in between. The cohort comprised adults aged about 18 to 90 years residing in around 25 US areas. The data originate from a study of blood T cell repertoires in COVID-19. Repertoires were generated with immunoSEQ multiplex PCR, while TCRdb's copy carries only in-frame clones and drops some. The data contain about 400,000 clones, about nine tenths of them singletons. The chain links TRBV6-1 to TRBJ1-2, with a tentative D call TRBD1 (5 bases). Sequenced: PBMCs or T cells enriched from blood (not recorded which). This clonotype was sampled from a woman aged 25 to 39 who had recovered from COVID-19. The CDR3 DNA sequence: TGTGCCAGCAGTGAATTCGGGGGTCGGGGCTATGGCTACACCTTC. It specifies CASSEFGGRGYGYTF.